This T cell receptor (beta chain) stems from a study of shared clonotypes between healthy human individuals (TCRdb year 2020). About the full investigation: A couple of women and a few men aged 18 to 49 years were included in the cohort. For each donor, CD4 naive and CD4 memory were each run on three plates, CD8 naive on two plates, and CD8 memory on one plate. Between about 0.9 and 8.9 billion PBMCs per donor were obtained by leukapheresis. Blood TCR repertoires of five healthy adults were deeply sequenced to estimate repertoire size and the extent of clonotype sharing between individuals. Libraries were prepared and TCR repertoires were sequenced by different laboratories using diverse techniques, in order to increase sequencing depth and limit assay-specific biases. General study outcomes and caveats: Naive subsets generally had larger estimated clonotype richness than memory subsets did. The small number of donors limited the genetic and exposure-history diversity represented. Across a handful of donors, approximately 5% of naive CD4, around 3.3% of naive CD8, about 2% of memory CD4, and under 0.45% of memory CD8 clonotypes were shared. Rarefaction of sorted-subset datasets indicated incomplete sequencing despite the large sequencing depth. Based on pairwise subsampling, the degree of clonotype sharing among donors was expected to be affected by sequencing depth. Higher generation probabilities were observed for clonotypes shared by all four sorted-subset donors than for non-shared clonotypes. Sampling was limited to blood, and TCR repertoires in tissue likely differ from TCR repertoires in blood.

The donors were healthy, HIV-negative adults who had no recently reported acute infections or vaccinations. All donors were Caucasian adults living in Nashville, Tennessee, USA. CD4+ T cells were enriched by magnetic negative selection; naive cells were then positively selected on CD45RA, and the negative fraction formed the memory subset. After blood collection by leukapheresis, PBMCs were isolated using Ficoll-Histopaque density gradient centrifugation and then cryopreserved in the vapor phase of liquid nitrogen. Analytical flow cytometry was used to check the purity and quantity of every magnetically sorted T cell population. Genomic DNA was isolated from each sorted fraction and quantified by UV absorbance on a Nanodrop 2000c. The junction carries 12 bases between V and J, which are trimmed by 4 bases and 0 bases respectively. The CDR3 has 15 amino acids, counting the end cysteine and phenylalanine. Only CDR3 DNA remains: 45 bases, in frame from the first base. From the germline V gene, CDR1 is SGHTS and CDR2 is YDEGEE.

Using the deep immunoSEQ assay, TCR CDR3 regions were amplified from genomic DNA by multiplex PCR. Extracted genomic DNA from each cell subset was distributed evenly across all wells of several immunoSEQ 96-well plates, and each plate was treated as a replicate. For sorted subsets, each replicate PCR was loaded with approximately 0.2 ug genomic DNA, equivalent to 25,000 to 35,000 T cell genomes. Purified libraries were measured with a Qubit 3.0 fluorometer, size-checked on a Bioanalyzer 2100, and measured again with the KAPA Library Quantification kit. Each immunoSEQ 96-well plate was sequenced on its own single-read 150-cycle Illumina NextSeq 550 flow cell. Concerning the study's data processing: Because the immunoSEQ output held only junctional sequences and lacked quality scores, the filtering could not match the filtering applied to full-length reads. Sequences were annotated with PyIR, a Python wrapper for IgBLAST v1.9, and V/J genes and CDR3 were assigned using IMGT germline references. Reads were removed for weak V/J assignments (E-value above 1e-6), missing CDR3, stop codons, out-of-frame junctions, or ambiguous translated residues. V3J clonotypes were defined as sequences sharing an identical inferred V gene, J gene, and CDR3 amino acid sequence. Percentage overlap between repertoires was computed as shared unique clonotypes divided by the size of the smaller repertoire. Repertoire richness was assessed with RTK rarefaction, the Chao1 estimator, and Recon v2.1 estimates of unobserved clonotypes. Generation probabilities were computed with OLGA for all TCRbeta clonotypes obtained by the gDNA method from several donors. What TCRdb holds here is the immuneACCESS table cut down to in-frame rearrangements. Part of the clones is not present; checked against another copy, under half of the missing clones reflect an unresolved V gene, and the others are unexplained. V, J and clone size reflect that table, while D and trimming were determined from the DNA. The sample yields 2 million to 2.5 million clones; approximately 96% were counted once. In total, the top ten clones hold roughly 0.13% of the sample.

In regard to this clone: The target of this receptor is not known. The record has no base qualities; no much larger clone is one base away.

The rearrangement combines TRBV5-8 with TRBJ2-3; perhaps TRBD2 is the D gene, with 5 bases matching. Sequencing input: naive CD4+ T cells sorted from blood. The label giving this sample's cell subset or site can be read as: CD45RA+ positively selected. The receptor was derived from a young man in good health. The nucleotides are TGTGCCAGCAGCCGGGGATATGTTAGCACAGATACGCAGTATTTT. Translated, this is CASSRGYVSTDTQYF.